The rows below give T cell receptor beta chains drawn from one sample of a study of shared clonotypes between healthy human individuals. Sequencing used immunoSEQ multiplex PCR; TCRdb keeps in-frame clones, though not all of them. The profile shows some 1,100,000 clones, around three quarters of them singletons. The sequencing input was memory CD4+ T cells from PBMCs. The receptors shown here come from a man younger than 35 in good health. Some clones in this sample may be carry-over from other donors' samples. CDR3s include the opening cysteine and the closing phenylalanine or tryptophan. Some rows mark clone size as missing; the rest say once, few, many or name a class of expanded clone.

v_gene	abundance	CDR3aa
TRBV15	.	CATSRDRVQVGYTF
TRBV2	.	CASSETGQGFDEQFF
TRBV30	.	CAWSGAGETQYF
TRBV7-2	.	CASSLQGAPLSNQPQHF
TRBV19	.	CASSPQGQPQHF
TRBV4-3	.	CASSQDGTSAWEQYF
TRBV7-9	.	CASSPRTGGSEKLFF
TRBV11-2	few	CASGNIREETQYF
TRBV9	once	CASSVGAHNSGNTIYF
TRBV18	.	CASSPGHFLAKNIQYF
TRBV6-5	.	CASSYERDSPLHF
TRBV7-3	.	CASSLTSGLAFETQYF
TRBV9	.	CASSPLAGHTDTQYF
TRBV19	.	CASSRGRSSNQPQHF
TRBV4-3	.	CASSQGPPGTRNNEQFF